These T cell receptor beta chains were read from a single sample in a study of T cells after yellow fever vaccination. TCRdb ran MiXCR on the 5' RACE reads and lists one entry per CDR3 protein. The sample records around 500,000 distinct CDR3 sequences, roughly 22% being singletons. The sequencing here drew on PBMCs, taken about 20 days after the first yellow fever vaccination. These receptors came from a young man who received the YFV17D yellow fever vaccine. The CDR3 runs from the conserved cysteine through the conserved F or W. Each record gives: V gene, CDR3 length, clone size, J gene, D gene, CDR3 protein, CDR3 DNA. The D gene is left open where the match is weak. Not every row has a clone size; where given, it reads once, few, many or a size class.

v_gene: TRBV30; len: 14; abundance: -; j_gene: TRBJ2-3; d_gene: -; CDR3aa: CAWSKGQSTDTQYF; CDR3nt: TGTGCCTGGAGTAAAGGACAGAGCACAGATACGCAGTATTTT
v_gene: TRBV13; len: 15; abundance: -; j_gene: TRBJ2-6; d_gene: -; CDR3aa: CASSLEGSGANVLTF; CDR3nt: TGTGCCAGCAGCTTGGAGGGTTCTGGGGCCAACGTCCTGACTTTC
v_gene: TRBV10-2; len: 14; abundance: few; j_gene: TRBJ2-7; d_gene: TRBD1; CDR3aa: CASSDPGQFYEQYF; CDR3nt: TGCGCCAGCAGTGACCCGGGACAGTTCTACGAGCAGTACTTC
v_gene: TRBV20-1; len: 15; abundance: few; j_gene: TRBJ1-4; d_gene: -; CDR3aa: CSARDGRGTNEKLFF; CDR3nt: TGCAGTGCTAGAGATGGGCGGGGGACTAATGAAAAACTGTTTTTT
v_gene: TRBV5-5; len: 13; abundance: many; j_gene: TRBJ1-1; d_gene: -; CDR3aa: CASSSQGRTEAFF; CDR3nt: TGTGCCAGCAGCTCGCAGGGAAGGACTGAAGCTTTCTTT
v_gene: TRBV10-3; len: 12; abundance: few; j_gene: TRBJ1-5; d_gene: -; CDR3aa: CAISDWGEPQHF; CDR3nt: TGTGCCATCAGTGATTGGGGGGAGCCCCAGCATTTT
v_gene: TRBV7-9; len: 17; abundance: -; j_gene: TRBJ2-1; d_gene: TRBD2; CDR3aa: CASSSPGLAAFTGLQFF; CDR3nt: TGTGCCAGCAGCTCCCCGGGACTAGCGGCGTTTACAGGATTGCAGTTCTTC
v_gene: TRBV7-6; len: 15; abundance: -; j_gene: TRBJ1-2; d_gene: TRBD1; CDR3aa: CASSSLQGPGYGYTF; CDR3nt: TGTGCCAGCAGCTCACTACAGGGGCCGGGGTATGGCTACACCTTC
v_gene: TRBV14; len: 16; abundance: -; j_gene: TRBJ1-1; d_gene: -; CDR3aa: CASSQDTRPMNTEAFF; CDR3nt: TGTGCCAGCAGCCAAGACACCCGCCCCATGAACACTGAAGCTTTCTTT
v_gene: TRBV2; len: 13; abundance: -; j_gene: TRBJ2-4; d_gene: -; CDR3aa: CASSQDGKNIQYF; CDR3nt: TGTGCCAGCAGTCAGGACGGTAAAAACATTCAGTACTTC
v_gene: TRBV7-2; len: 14; abundance: few; j_gene: TRBJ2-5; d_gene: -; CDR3aa: CASSSLGIQETQYF; CDR3nt: TGTGCCAGCAGCTCCCTAGGGATCCAAGAGACCCAGTACTTC
v_gene: TRBV7-2; len: 14; abundance: -; j_gene: TRBJ2-1; d_gene: TRBD2; CDR3aa: CASTRLAGYNEQFF; CDR3nt: TGTGCCAGCACCCGACTAGCGGGTTACAATGAGCAGTTCTTC
v_gene: TRBV4-3; len: 14; abundance: -; j_gene: TRBJ2-3; d_gene: -; CDR3aa: CASSQAGKADTQYF; CDR3nt: TGCGCCAGCAGCCAAGCCGGCAAGGCAGATACGCAGTATTTT
v_gene: TRBV5-1; len: 15; abundance: -; j_gene: TRBJ1-1; d_gene: TRBD1; CDR3aa: CASRYSAGGRDEAFF; CDR3nt: TGCGCCAGCAGGTATAGCGCAGGGGGCCGTGATGAAGCTTTCTTT
v_gene: TRBV20-1; len: 14; abundance: -; j_gene: TRBJ1-3; d_gene: -; CDR3aa: CSAYSAGTGNTIYF; CDR3nt: TGCAGTGCTTATAGTGCGGGGACTGGAAACACCATATATTTT
v_gene: TRBV6-2/TRBV6-3; len: 15; abundance: -; j_gene: TRBJ1-1; d_gene: TRBD1; CDR3aa: CASSYSGTGATEAFF; CDR3nt: TGTGCCAGCAGTTACTCCGGGACAGGGGCCACTGAAGCTTTCTTT
v_gene: TRBV7-2; len: 13; abundance: -; j_gene: TRBJ1-1; d_gene: -; CDR3aa: CASTLGRNTEAFF; CDR3nt: TGTGCCAGCACCCTAGGAAGGAACACTGAAGCTTTCTTT
v_gene: TRBV29-1; len: 17; abundance: few; j_gene: TRBJ2-1; d_gene: -; CDR3aa: CSVEDPVRGGTYNEQFF; CDR3nt: TGCAGCGTTGAAGATCCGGTTCGAGGAGGGACCTACAATGAGCAGTTCTTC
v_gene: TRBV10-3; len: 13; abundance: few; j_gene: TRBJ1-1; d_gene: -; CDR3aa: CAIGPGEDAEAFF; CDR3nt: TGTGCCATCGGTCCGGGAGAAGACGCTGAAGCTTTCTTT
v_gene: TRBV7-9; len: 14; abundance: -; j_gene: TRBJ2-3; d_gene: -; CDR3aa: CASSWDLRTDTQYF; CDR3nt: TGTGCCAGCAGTTGGGACCTGAGAACAGATACGCAGTATTTT
v_gene: TRBV20-1; len: 15; abundance: few; j_gene: TRBJ2-5; d_gene: TRBD2; CDR3aa: CSAVTSGGIQETQYF; CDR3nt: TGCAGTGCAGTAACTAGCGGGGGGATTCAAGAGACCCAGTACTTC
v_gene: TRBV6-2/TRBV6-3; len: 13; abundance: -; j_gene: TRBJ1-6; d_gene: -; CDR3aa: CASSSTGAGGLHF; CDR3nt: TGTGCCAGCAGTTCAACTGGGGCCGGCGGTCTCCACTTT
v_gene: TRBV4-1; len: 16; abundance: few; j_gene: TRBJ2-3; d_gene: -; CDR3aa: CASSQVDGSSTDTQYF; CDR3nt: TGCGCCAGCAGCCAAGTTGACGGATCTAGCACAGATACGCAGTATTTT
v_gene: TRBV7-2; len: 15; abundance: -; j_gene: TRBJ1-5; d_gene: TRBD1; CDR3aa: CASSHQGASNQPQHF; CDR3nt: TGTGCCAGCAGCCACCAGGGGGCCAGCAATCAGCCCCAGCATTTT
v_gene: TRBV20-1; len: 16; abundance: few; j_gene: TRBJ2-3; d_gene: -; CDR3aa: CSARDPRNARPDTQYF; CDR3nt: TGCAGTGCTAGAGATCCCCGGAACGCCAGGCCAGATACGCAGTATTTT
v_gene: TRBV14; len: 15; abundance: few; j_gene: TRBJ1-2; d_gene: -; CDR3aa: CASSRGGNGAYGYTF; CDR3nt: TGTGCCAGCAGCCGAGGTGGGAATGGGGCCTATGGCTACACCTTC
v_gene: TRBV5-4; len: 15; abundance: once; j_gene: TRBJ2-1; d_gene: -; CDR3aa: CASSLALGDSPEQFF; CDR3nt: TGTGCCAGCAGCTTGGCCTTGGGGGACTCCCCCGAGCAGTTCTTC
v_gene: TRBV7-7; len: 11; abundance: few; j_gene: TRBJ1-4; d_gene: -; CDR3aa: CASRGTEKLFF; CDR3nt: TGTGCTAGCAGGGGTACTGAAAAACTGTTTTTT
v_gene: TRBV5-1; len: 14; abundance: -; j_gene: TRBJ2-5; d_gene: -; CDR3aa: CAGNLGGVAETQYF; CDR3nt: TGCGCCGGCAATCTAGGGGGGGTGGCCGAGACCCAGTACTTC
v_gene: TRBV4-3; len: 17; abundance: many; j_gene: TRBJ2-1; d_gene: TRBD2; CDR3aa: CASSQDWTSDYYDEQFF; CDR3nt: TGCGCCAGCAGCCAAGATTGGACTAGCGACTACTACGATGAGCAGTTCTTC
v_gene: TRBV2; len: 10; abundance: -; j_gene: TRBJ2-1; d_gene: -; CDR3aa: CASRAYEQFF; CDR3nt: TGTGCCAGCAGGGCCTATGAGCAGTTCTTC
v_gene: TRBV10-2; len: 12; abundance: -; j_gene: TRBJ1-1; d_gene: TRBD1; CDR3aa: CASSDPTGGAFF; CDR3nt: TGCGCCAGCAGTGACCCGACAGGGGGGGCTTTCTTT